Only a few counts were recorded for the clone carrying this T cell receptor beta chain. The CDR3 totals 14 residues. Germline lookup yields CDR1 LNHDA and CDR2 SQIVND (reference sequence). These data belong to a study of T cells in Graves' hyperthyroidism and ophthalmopathy. Regions amplified from RNA transcripts were the TCR beta CDR3 regions. TCR CDR3 regions were first amplified by RT-PCR with HTBI primers. One entry per CDR3 protein, called by TCRdb with MiXCR from the multiplex PCR reads. Counted here are about 690,000 distinct CDR3 sequences, around a sixth occurring once; the ten biggest clones make up less than 20%.

This receptor was obtained from a man aged 45-65 years with Graves' hyperthyroidism. Sequenced sample: blood. V is TRBV19 and J is TRBJ2-1; 9 nucleotides align to TRBD2. The end of the DNA aligns better with TRBJ2-7, so the J call may be wrong. This CDR3 reads CASSTLAGPNEQYF. In DNA, the CDR3 is TGTGCCAGTAGCACCCTAGCGGGACCTAATGAGCAGTACTTC.